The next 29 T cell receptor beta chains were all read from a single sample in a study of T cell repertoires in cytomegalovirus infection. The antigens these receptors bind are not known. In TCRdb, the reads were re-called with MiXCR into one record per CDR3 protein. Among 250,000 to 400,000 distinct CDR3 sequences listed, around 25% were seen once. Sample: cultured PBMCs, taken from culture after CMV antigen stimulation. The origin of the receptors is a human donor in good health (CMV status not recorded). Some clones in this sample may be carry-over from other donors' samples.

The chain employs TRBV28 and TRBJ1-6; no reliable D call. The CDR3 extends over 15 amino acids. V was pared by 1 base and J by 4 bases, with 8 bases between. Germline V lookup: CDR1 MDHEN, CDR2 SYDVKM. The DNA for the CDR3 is TGTGCCAGCAGTTTATCGGTCAGTTATAATTCACCCCTCCACTTT. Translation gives CASSLSVSYNSPLHF.

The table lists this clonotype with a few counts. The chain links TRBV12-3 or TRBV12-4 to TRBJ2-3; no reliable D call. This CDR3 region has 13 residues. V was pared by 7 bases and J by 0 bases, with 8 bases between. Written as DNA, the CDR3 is TGTGCCAGCAAACTTTCTAGCACAGATACGCAGTATTTT. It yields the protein CASKLSSTDTQYF.

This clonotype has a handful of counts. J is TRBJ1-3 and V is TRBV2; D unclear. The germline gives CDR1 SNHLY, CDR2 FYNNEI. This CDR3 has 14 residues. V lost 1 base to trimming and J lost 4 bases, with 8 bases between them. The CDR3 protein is CASSEGPLGNTIYF. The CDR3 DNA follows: TGTGCCAGCAGTGAAGGACCCCTCGGAAACACCATATATTTT.

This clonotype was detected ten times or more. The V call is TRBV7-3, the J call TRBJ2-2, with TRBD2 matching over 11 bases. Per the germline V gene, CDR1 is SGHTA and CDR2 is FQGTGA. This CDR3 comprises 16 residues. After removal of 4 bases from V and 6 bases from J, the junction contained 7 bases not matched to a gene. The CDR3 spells CASSSRLAGTPGELFF. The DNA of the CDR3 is TGTGCCAGCAGCTCGAGACTAGCGGGGACTCCCGGGGAGCTGTTTTTT. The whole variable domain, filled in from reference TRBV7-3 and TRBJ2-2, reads GAGVSQTPSNKVTEKGKYVELRCDPISGHTALYWYRQSLGQGPEFLIYFQGTGAADDSGLPNDRFFAVRPEGSVSTLKIQRTERGDSAVYLCASSSRLAGTPGELFFGEGSRLTVL.

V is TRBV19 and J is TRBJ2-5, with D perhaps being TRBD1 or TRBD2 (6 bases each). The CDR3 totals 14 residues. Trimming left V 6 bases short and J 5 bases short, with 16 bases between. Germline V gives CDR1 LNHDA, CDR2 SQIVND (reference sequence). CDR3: CASSPGARMETQYF. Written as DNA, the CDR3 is TGTGCCAGTAGCCCGGGGGCGAGGATGGAGACCCAGTACTTC.

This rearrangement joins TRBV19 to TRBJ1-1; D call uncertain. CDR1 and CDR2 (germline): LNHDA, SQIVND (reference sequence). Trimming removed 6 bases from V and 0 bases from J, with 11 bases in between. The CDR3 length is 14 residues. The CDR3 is CASSEDRMNTEAFF. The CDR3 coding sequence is TGTGCCAGTAGCGAGGACCGGATGAACACTGAAGCTTTCTTT. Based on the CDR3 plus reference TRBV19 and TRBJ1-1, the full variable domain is DGGITQSPKYLFRKEGQNVTLSCEQNLNHDAMYWYRQDPGQGLRLIYYSQIVNDFQKGDIAEGYSVSREKKESFPLTVTSAQKNPTAFYLCASSEDRMNTEAFFGQGTRLTVV.

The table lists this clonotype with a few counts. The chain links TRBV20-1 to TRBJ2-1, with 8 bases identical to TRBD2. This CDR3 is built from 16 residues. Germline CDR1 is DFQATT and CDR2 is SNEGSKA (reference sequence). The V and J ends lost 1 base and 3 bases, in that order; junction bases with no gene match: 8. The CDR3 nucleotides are TGCAGTGCTAGAGCTGACGGGAGGGCTTACTACAATGAGCAGTTCTTC. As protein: CSARADGRAYYNEQFF.

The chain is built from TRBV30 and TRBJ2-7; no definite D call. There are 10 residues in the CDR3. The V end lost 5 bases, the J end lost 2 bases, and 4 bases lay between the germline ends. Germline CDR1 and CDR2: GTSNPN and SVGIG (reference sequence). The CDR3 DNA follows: TGTGCCTGGGGAGCCTACGAGCAGTACGTC. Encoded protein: CAWGAYEQYV.

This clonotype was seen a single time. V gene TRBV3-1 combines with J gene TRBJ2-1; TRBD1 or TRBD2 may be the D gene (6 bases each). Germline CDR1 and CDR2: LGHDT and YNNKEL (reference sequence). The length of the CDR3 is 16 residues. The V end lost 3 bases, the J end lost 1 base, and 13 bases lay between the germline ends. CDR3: CASSHGGRGSYNEQFF. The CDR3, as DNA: TGTGCCAGCAGCCACGGGGGCCGGGGATCCTACAATGAGCAGTTCTTC.

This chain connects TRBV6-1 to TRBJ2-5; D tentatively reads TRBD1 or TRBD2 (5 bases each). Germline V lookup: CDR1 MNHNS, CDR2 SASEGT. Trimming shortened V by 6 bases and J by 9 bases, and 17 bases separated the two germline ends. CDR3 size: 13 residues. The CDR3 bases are TGTGCCAGCAGCCGGACTGGTCTAGGGGCCCAGTACTTC. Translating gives CASSRTGLGAQYF.

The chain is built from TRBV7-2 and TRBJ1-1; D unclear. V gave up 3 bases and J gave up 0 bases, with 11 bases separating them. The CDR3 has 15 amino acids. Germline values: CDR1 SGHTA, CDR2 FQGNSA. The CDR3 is CASSFVGSLNTEAFF. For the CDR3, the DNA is TGTGCCAGCAGCTTCGTCGGCAGCCTGAACACTGAAGCTTTCTTT.

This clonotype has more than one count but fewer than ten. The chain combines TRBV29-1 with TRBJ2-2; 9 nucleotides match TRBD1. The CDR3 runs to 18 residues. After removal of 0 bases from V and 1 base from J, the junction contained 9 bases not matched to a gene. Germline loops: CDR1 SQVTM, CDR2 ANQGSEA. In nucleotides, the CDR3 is TGCAGCGTTGAAGAATATAGGACAGGGGCACTGAACACCGGGGAGCTGTTTTTT. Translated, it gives CSVEEYRTGALNTGELFF.

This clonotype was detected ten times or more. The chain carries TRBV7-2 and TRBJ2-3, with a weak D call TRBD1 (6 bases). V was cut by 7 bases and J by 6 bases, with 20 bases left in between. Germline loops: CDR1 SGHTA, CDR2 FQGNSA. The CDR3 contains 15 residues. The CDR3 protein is CASTLTPRDTDTQYF. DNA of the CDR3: TGTGCCAGCACCCTGACGCCAAGGGACACCGATACGCAGTATTTT. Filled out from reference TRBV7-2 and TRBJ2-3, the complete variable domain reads GAGVSQSPSNKVTEKGKDVELRCDPISGHTALYWYRQSLGQGLEFLIYFQGNSAPDKSGLPSDRFSAERTGGSVSTLTIQRTQQEDSAVYLCASTLTPRDTDTQYFGPGTRLTVL.

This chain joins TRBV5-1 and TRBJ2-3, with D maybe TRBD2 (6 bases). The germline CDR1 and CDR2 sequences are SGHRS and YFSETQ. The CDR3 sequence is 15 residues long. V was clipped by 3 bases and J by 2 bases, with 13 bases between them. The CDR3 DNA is TGCGCCAGCAGCTGGGACTTAAAGGTCACAGATACGCAGTATTTT. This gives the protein CASSWDLKVTDTQYF. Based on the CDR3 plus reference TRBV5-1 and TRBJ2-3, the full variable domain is KAGVTQTPRYLIKTRGQQVTLSCSPISGHRSVSWYQQTPGQGLQFLFEYFSETQRNKGNFPGRFSGRQFSNSRSEMNVSTLELGDSALYLCASSWDLKVTDTQYFGPGTRLTVL.

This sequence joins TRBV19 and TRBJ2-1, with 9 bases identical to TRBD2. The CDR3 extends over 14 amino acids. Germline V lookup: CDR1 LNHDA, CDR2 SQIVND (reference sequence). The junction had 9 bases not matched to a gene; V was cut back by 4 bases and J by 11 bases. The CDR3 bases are TGTGCCAGTAGTACGGGAGGTCTAGCGGGACAGCAGTTCTTC. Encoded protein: CASSTGGLAGQQFF. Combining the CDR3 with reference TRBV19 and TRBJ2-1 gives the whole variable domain DGGITQSPKYLFRKEGQNVTLSCEQNLNHDAMYWYRQDPGQGLRLIYYSQIVNDFQKGDIAEGYSVSREKKESFPLTVTSAQKNPTAFYLCASSTGGLAGQQFFGPGTRLTVL.

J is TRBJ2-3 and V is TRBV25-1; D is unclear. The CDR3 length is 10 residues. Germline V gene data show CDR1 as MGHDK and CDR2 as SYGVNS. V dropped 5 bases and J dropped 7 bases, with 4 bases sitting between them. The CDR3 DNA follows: TGTGCCAGCAGTATGCATACGCAGTATTTT. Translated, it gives CASSMHTQYF.

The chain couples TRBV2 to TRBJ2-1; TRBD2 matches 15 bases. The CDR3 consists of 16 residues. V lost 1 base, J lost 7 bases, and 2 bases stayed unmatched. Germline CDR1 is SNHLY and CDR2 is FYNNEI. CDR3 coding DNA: TGTGCCAGCAGTGAAGGAGGGACTAGCGGGAGGAATGAGCAGTTCTTC. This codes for CASSEGGTSGRNEQFF. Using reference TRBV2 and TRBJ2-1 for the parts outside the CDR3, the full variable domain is EPEVTQTPSHQVTQMGQEVILRCVPISNHLYFYWYRQILGQKVEFLVSFYNNEISEKSEIFDDQFSVERPDGSNFTLKIRSTKLEDSAMYFCASSEGGTSGRNEQFFGPGTRLTVL.

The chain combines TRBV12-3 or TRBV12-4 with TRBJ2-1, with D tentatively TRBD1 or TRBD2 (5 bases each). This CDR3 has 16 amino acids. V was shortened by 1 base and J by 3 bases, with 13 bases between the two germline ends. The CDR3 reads CASSLVRDQLYNEQFF. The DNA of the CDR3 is TGTGCCAGCAGTTTAGTCCGGGACCAGCTCTACAATGAGCAGTTCTTC.

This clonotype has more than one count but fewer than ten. CDR3 DNA: TGTGCCAGCAGTTTAGGAACTACCCTTAAATCGCAGTATTTT. Translating gives CASSLGTTLKSQYF. V usage is TRBV12-3 or TRBV12-4 and J usage is TRBJ2-3, with D unclear. The CDR3 contains 14 residues. V was clipped by 1 base and J by 10 bases, with 15 bases between them.

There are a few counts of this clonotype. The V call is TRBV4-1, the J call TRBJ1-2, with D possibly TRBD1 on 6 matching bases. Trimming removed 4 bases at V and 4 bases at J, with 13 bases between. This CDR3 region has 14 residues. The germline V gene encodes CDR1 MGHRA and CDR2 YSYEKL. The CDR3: CASSLSTGVYGYTF. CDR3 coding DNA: TGCGCCAGCAGCCTATCGACAGGCGTCTATGGCTACACCTTC.

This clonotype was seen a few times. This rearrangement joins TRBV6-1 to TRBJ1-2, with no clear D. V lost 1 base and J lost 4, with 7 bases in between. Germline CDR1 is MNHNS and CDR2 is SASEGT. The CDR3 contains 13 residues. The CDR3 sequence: CASSEGRGYGYTF. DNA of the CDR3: TGTGCCAGCAGTGAAGGACGCGGCTATGGCTACACCTTC.

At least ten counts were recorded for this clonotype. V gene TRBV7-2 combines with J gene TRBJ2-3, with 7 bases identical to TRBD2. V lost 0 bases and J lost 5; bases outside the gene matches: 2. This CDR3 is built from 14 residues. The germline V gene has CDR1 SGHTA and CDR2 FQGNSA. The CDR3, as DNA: TGTGCCAGCAGCTTAGCGGGAGGGCTAGATACGCAGTATTTT. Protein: CASSLAGGLDTQYF.

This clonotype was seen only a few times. DNA of the CDR3: TGTGCCAGCCGCGGACTAGCGAACACCGGGGAGCTGTTTTTT. It translates to CASRGLANTGELFF. The rearrangement links TRBV7-8 to TRBJ2-2; TRBD2 matches 7 bases. V was clipped by 8 bases and J by 0 bases; unmatched bases: 3. This CDR3 has 14 amino acids. Germline CDR1 reads SGHVS; CDR2 reads FQNEAQ.

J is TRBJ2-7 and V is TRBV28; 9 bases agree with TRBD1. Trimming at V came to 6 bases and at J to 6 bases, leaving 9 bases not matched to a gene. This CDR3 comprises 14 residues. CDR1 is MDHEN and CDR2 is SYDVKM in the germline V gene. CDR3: CASRKGQGPREQYF. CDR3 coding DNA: TGTGCCAGCAGAAAGGGACAGGGACCTCGCGAGCAGTACTTC.

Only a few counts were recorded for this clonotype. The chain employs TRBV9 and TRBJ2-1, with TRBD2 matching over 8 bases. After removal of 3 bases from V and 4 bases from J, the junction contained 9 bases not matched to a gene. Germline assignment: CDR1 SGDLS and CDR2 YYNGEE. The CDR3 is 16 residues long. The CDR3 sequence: CASSGELTSVYNEQFF. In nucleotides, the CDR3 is TGTGCCAGCAGCGGCGAACTGACTAGCGTGTACAATGAGCAGTTCTTC.

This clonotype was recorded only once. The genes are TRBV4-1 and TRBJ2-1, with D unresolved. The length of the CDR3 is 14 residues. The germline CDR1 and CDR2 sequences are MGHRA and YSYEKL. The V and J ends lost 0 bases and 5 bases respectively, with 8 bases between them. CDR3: CASSQDSGDNEQFF. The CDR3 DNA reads TGCGCCAGCAGCCAAGATTCCGGAGACAATGAGCAGTTCTTC.

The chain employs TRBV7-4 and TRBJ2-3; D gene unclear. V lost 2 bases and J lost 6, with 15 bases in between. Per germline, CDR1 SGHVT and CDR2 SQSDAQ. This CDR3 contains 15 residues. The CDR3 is CASSLLGSPADTQYF. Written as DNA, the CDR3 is TGTGCCAGCAGCTTACTCGGCAGCCCCGCGGATACGCAGTATTTT. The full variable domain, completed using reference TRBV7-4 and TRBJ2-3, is GAGVSQSPRYKVAKRGRDVALRCDSISGHVTLYWYRQTLGQGSEVLTYSQSDAQRDKSGRPSGRFSAERPERSVSTLKIQRTEQGDSAVYLCASSLLGSPADTQYFGPGTRLTVL.

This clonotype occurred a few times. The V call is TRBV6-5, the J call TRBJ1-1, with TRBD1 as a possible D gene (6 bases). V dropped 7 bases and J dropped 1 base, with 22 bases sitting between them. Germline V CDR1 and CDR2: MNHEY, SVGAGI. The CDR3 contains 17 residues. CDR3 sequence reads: CASIPRKAGEWNTEAFF. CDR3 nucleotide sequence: TGTGCCAGCATCCCCCGTAAGGCAGGGGAGTGGAACACTGAAGCTTTCTTT.

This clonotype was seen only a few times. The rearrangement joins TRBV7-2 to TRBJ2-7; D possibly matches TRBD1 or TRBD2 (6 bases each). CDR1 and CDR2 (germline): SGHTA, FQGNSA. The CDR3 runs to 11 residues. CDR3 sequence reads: CALRGEVEQYF. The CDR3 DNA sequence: TGTGCGTTGAGGGGGGAAGTCGAGCAGTACTTC.